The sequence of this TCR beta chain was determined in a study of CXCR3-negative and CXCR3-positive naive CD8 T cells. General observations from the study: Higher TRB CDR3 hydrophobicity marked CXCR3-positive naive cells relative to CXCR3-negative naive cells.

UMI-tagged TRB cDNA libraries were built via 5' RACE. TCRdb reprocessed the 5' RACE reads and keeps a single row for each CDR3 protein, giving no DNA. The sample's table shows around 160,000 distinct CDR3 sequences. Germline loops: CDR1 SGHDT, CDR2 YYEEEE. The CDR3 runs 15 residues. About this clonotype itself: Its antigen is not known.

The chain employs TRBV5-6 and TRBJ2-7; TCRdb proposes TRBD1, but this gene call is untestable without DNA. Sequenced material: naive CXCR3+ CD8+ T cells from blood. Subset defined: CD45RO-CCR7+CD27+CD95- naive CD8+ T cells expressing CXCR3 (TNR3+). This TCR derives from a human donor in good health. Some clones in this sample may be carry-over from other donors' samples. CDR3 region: CASSRGQGVSYEQYF.